These 8 T cell receptor beta chains came from one sample sequenced in a study of blood T cells in healthy people across ages. A J-beta primer mix and a sample-barcoded 5' primer were used in a second PCR of about 7 to 12 cycles. Via MiXCR, TCRdb re-called the 5' RACE reads, giving one row per CDR3 protein. The sample yields 1,800,000 or so distinct CDR3 sequences, approximately 40% seen once. Sequenced sample: blood. Source of these receptors: a human donor in good health.

The rearrangement links TRBV28 to TRBJ2-3; D is ambiguous. Looked up from germline, CDR1 is MDHEN and CDR2 is SYDVKM. This CDR3 contains 14 residues. Trimming took 7 bases from V and 2 from J, leaving 13 bases between them. CDR3: CASTRYPSTDTQYF. CDR3 DNA: TGTGCCAGCACCCGATACCCTTCCACAGATACGCAGTATTTT.

This clonotype has just a few counts. V gene TRBV12-3 or TRBV12-4 combines with J gene TRBJ2-3; 12 nucleotides match TRBD1. There are 15 residues in the CDR3. V trimming: 8 bases; J trimming: 4 bases; junction bases outside the gene matches: 7. CDR3 nucleotides: TGTGCCAGCGTAGGGACAGGGGGCGCTTCAGATACGCAGTATTTT. It translates to CASVGTGGASDTQYF.

The V gene is TRBV6-5, the J gene TRBJ2-7; D is uncertain. The V gene's germline CDR1 is MNHEY and CDR2 SVGAGI. The ends were cut back, 7 bases at V and 0 bases at J, with 13 bases in the middle. The CDR3 consists of 14 residues. DNA for the CDR3: TGTGCCAGCAAAATACAGTTGAGCTCCTACGAGCAGTACTTC. This sequence encodes CASKIQLSSYEQYF.

This clonotype was observed a handful of times. The chain has TRBV28 and TRBJ2-1; D not certain. The CDR3 has 12 amino acids. Between the trimmed V and J ends, which lost 4 bases and 12 bases, there was a span of 13 bases. Germline V CDR1 and CDR2: MDHEN, SYDVKM. The CDR3 spells CASSSHQVMQFF. The CDR3 DNA reads as TGTGCCAGCAGTTCCCACCAGGTGATGCAGTTCTTC.

The rearrangement joins TRBV12-3 or TRBV12-4 to TRBJ2-1; 10 bases align to TRBD1. Germline trimming cut 5 bases from V and 9 bases from J; bases unmatched to any gene: 10. The CDR3 runs to 15 residues. The CDR3 bases are TGTGCCAGCAGTCAACCGGGACAGGGGTTTGGTGAGCAGTTCTTC. Translated, it gives CASSQPGQGFGEQFF.

This clonotype was counted a few times. This chain uses TRBV5-6 with TRBJ2-1, with 7 nucleotides matching TRBD1. The CDR3 is 16 residues long. J gave up 8 bases and V 2 bases, and 13 bases lay outside the gene matches. Germline CDR1 reads SGHDT; CDR2 reads YYEEEE. This CDR3 reads CASSFRRQGSYDEQFF. The CDR3 DNA follows: TGTGCCAGCAGCTTCCGCCGACAGGGATCTTACGATGAGCAGTTCTTC.

V gene TRBV6-1 combines with J gene TRBJ2-3; 9 nucleotides line up with TRBD2. Germline V CDR1 and CDR2: MNHNS, SASEGT. V trimming: 5 bases; J trimming: 5 bases; junction bases outside the gene matches: 14. This CDR3 comprises 17 residues. The CDR3 here is CASSRRTAGGLGDTQYF. The CDR3 DNA reads as TGTGCCAGCAGTCGCAGAACGGCGGGGGGGCTGGGAGATACGCAGTATTTT.

The J gene is TRBJ2-7, the V gene TRBV2, with 8 bases identical to TRBD1. Germline V gives CDR1 SNHLY, CDR2 FYNNEI. Germline trimming cut 6 bases from V and 3 bases from J; bases unmatched to any gene: 4. The CDR3 has 13 amino acids. CDR3 sequence (DNA): TGTGCCAGCAGGGCCGGGACAGGCTACGAGCAGTACTTC. Translation: CASRAGTGYEQYF. Variable domain in full (rest from reference TRBV2 and TRBJ2-7): EPEVTQTPSHQVTQMGQEVILRCVPISNHLYFYWYRQILGQKVEFLVSFYNNEISEKSEIFDDQFSVERPDGSNFTLKIRSTKLEDSAMYFCASRAGTGYEQYFGPGTRLTVT.